Each of the 10 T cell receptor beta chains below was sequenced from the same sample in a study of blood T cell repertoires in COVID-19. Libraries were prepared by immunoSEQ multiplex PCR; TCRdb keeps only in-frame clonotypes and omits some of them. Counted here are roughly 170,000 clones, approximately 85% occurring once; the ten biggest clones make up roughly 1.1%. The source material was peripheral blood. The receptors originated from a man aged 60 to 69 who had recovered from COVID-19.

The chain has TRBV11-2 and TRBJ1-1; D call uncertain. This CDR3 spans 13 amino acids. With 6 bases removed from V and 7 bases from J, the gap between germline ends came to 15 bases. The V gene's germline CDR1 is SGHAT and CDR2 FQNNGV. The CDR3 spells CASSPPLRSEAFF. CDR3 DNA: TGTGCCAGCAGTCCTCCCCTTCGGAGTGAAGCTTTCTTT.

The chain employs TRBV29-1 and TRBJ2-1, with 11 bases aligning to TRBD1. The CDR3 has 14 amino acids. Losses at the gene ends were 5 bases for V and 7 bases for J; bases not matched to a gene: 7. The germline CDR1 and CDR2 sequences are SQVTM and ANQGSEA. The CDR3, as DNA: TGCAGCGTTACTTTAGGACAGGGGGCTAATGAGCAGTTCTTC. It is translated as CSVTLGQGANEQFF.

The rearrangement joins TRBV29-1 to TRBJ2-7; TRBD1 matches 8 bases. V dropped 3 bases and J dropped 3; count of bases not matched to a gene: 7. CDR3 size: 14 residues. The germline V gene has CDR1 SQVTM and CDR2 ANQGSEA. The CDR3 region is CSVEASTGDYEQYF. Here the CDR3 DNA reads TGCAGCGTTGAGGCCTCGACAGGGGACTACGAGCAGTACTTC.

The chain recombines TRBV2 with TRBJ2-3, with D perhaps matching TRBD1 (6 bases). The V gene's germline CDR1 is SNHLY and CDR2 FYNNEI. Trimming stripped 3 bases from V and 1 base from J, with 8 bases between. This CDR3 comprises 14 residues. The CDR3 sequence: CASSERQGTDTQYF. CDR3 in DNA: TGTGCCAGCAGTGAGAGACAGGGCACAGATACGCAGTATTTT. Together with reference TRBV2 and TRBJ2-3, the CDR3 gives the full variable domain: EPEVTQTPSHQVTQMGQEVILRCVPISNHLYFYWYRQILGQKVEFLVSFYNNEISEKSEIFDDQFSVERPDGSNFTLKIRSTKLEDSAMYFCASSERQGTDTQYFGPGTRLTVL.

V gene TRBV5-1 combines with J gene TRBJ2-1; TRBD2 matches at 11 bases. This CDR3 spans 15 amino acids. Losses at the gene ends were 1 base for V and 10 bases for J; bases not matched to a gene: 7. Germline V lookup: CDR1 SGHRS, CDR2 YFSETQ. In DNA form, the CDR3 reads TGCGCCAGCAGCTTGTCGTCTAGCGGGGGGAAAGAGCAGTTCTTC. This gives the protein CASSLSSSGGKEQFF.

V is TRBV10-2 and J is TRBJ1-4; a possible D gene is TRBD1 (5 bases). The CDR3 runs to 16 residues. V was shortened by 0 bases and J by 8 bases, with 16 bases between the two germline ends. CDR1 is WSHSY and CDR2 is SAAADI in the germline V gene. The CDR3 loop reads CASSESMGGAREKLFF. For the CDR3, the DNA is TGCGCCAGCAGTGAGTCGATGGGAGGGGCGAGAGAAAAACTGTTTTTT.

Written as DNA, the CDR3 is TGTGCCAGCAGCCAAGCGGTAGCGGGGGGTGGAGATACGCAGTATTTT. Translating gives CASSQAVAGGGDTQYF. The V call is TRBV4-2, the J call TRBJ2-3, with TRBD2 matching over 10 bases. The CDR3 spans 16 residues. With V trimmed by 1 base and J by 5 bases, 6 bases remained unmatched. Germline V gene sequence: CDR1 LGHNA, CDR2 YNFKEQ.

The gene calls are TRBV2 and TRBJ2-6; D is possibly TRBD1 (5 bases). The V and J ends lost 7 bases and 2 bases respectively, with 9 bases between them. The CDR3 loop spans 14 amino acids. The germline V gene has CDR1 SNHLY and CDR2 FYNNEI. Written as DNA, the CDR3 is TGTGCCAGCACCCCCAGGGCTGGGGCCAACGTCCTGACTTTC. Its translation: CASTPRAGANVLTF.

The chain combines TRBV5-4 with TRBJ2-5; 10 bases map to TRBD1. The V and J ends lost 4 bases and 5 bases, in that order; junction bases with no gene match: 8. Germline V CDR1 and CDR2: SGHNT, YYREEE (reference sequence). This CDR3 is 15 amino acids long. This chain's CDR3 is CASSTPGQGKETQYF. Written as DNA, the CDR3 is TGTGCCAGCAGCACGCCGGGACAGGGGAAGGAGACCCAGTACTTC.

The chain combines TRBV3-1 (or the pseudogene TRBV3-2) with TRBJ1-1; 7 bases line up with TRBD1. The CDR3 runs to 13 residues. The ends lost 1 base at V and 8 bases at J; junction bases unmatched: 4. Germline V gives CDR1 LGHDT, CDR2 YNNKEL (reference sequence). The chain's CDR3 is CASSQVETGEAFF. Written as DNA, the CDR3 is TGTGCCAGCAGCCAAGTAGAGACAGGGGAAGCTTTCTTT.